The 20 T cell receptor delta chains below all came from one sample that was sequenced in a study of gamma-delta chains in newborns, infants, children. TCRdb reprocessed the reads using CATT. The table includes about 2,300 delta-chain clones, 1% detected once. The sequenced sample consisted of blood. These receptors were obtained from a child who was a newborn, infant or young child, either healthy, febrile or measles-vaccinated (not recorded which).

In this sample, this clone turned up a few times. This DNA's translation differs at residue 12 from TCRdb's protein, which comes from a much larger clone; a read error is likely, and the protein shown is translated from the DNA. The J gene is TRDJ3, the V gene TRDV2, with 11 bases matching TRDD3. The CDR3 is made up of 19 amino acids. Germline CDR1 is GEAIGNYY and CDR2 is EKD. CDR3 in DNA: TGTGCCTGTGACACCGTACTGGGGGATAGCTCCTTGGACACCCGACAGATGTTTTTC. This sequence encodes CACDTVLGDSSLDTRQMFF.

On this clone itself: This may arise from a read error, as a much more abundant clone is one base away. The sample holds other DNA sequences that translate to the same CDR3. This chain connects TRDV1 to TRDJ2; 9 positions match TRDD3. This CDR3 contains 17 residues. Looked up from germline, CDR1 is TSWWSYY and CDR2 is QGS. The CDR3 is CALGDPRWGILTAQLFF. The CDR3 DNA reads TGTGCTCTTGGGGACCCCCGCTGGGGGATTTTGACAGCACAACTCTTCTTC.

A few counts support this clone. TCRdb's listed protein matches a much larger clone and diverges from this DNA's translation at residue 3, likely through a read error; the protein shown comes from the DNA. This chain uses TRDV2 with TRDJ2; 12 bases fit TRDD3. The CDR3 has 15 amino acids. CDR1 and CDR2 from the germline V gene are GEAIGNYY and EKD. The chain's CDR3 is CARDTWGIRGAQLFF. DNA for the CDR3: TGTGCCCGTGACACCTGGGGGATACGAGGAGCACAACTCTTCTTT.

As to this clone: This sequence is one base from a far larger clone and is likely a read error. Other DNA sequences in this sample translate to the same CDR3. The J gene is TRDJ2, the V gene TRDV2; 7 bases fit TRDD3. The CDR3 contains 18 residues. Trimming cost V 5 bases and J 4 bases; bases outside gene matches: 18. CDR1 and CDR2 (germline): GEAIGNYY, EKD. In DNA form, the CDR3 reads TGTGCCTGTGCCACGCGGGGACGAGGGGGGATCCCGACAGCACAACTCTTCTTT. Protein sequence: CACATRGRGGIPTAQLFF.

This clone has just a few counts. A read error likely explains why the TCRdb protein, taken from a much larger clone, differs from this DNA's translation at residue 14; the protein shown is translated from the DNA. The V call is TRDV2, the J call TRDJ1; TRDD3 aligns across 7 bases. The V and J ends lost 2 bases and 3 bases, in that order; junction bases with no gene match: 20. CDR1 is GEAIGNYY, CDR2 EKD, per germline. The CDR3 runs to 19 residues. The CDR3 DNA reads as TGTGCCTGTGACAACGTAGGGGGGCTGGGGGCCCCGTACGCCGATAAACTCATCTTT. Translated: CACDNVGGLGAPYADKLIF.

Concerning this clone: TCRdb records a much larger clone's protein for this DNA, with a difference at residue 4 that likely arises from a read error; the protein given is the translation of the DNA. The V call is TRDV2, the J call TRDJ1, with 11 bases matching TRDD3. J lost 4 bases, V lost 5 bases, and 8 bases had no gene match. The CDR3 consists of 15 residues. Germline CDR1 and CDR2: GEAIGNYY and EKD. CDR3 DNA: TGTGCCTGTGGCCTACTGGGGGATAATGGCGATAAACTCATCTTT. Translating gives CACGLLGDNGDKLIF.

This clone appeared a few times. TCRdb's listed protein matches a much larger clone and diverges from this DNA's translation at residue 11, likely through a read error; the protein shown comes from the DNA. The CDR3 loop is CACDLLGDWSPWDTRQMFF. The CDR3 DNA is TGTGCCTGTGACTTACTGGGGGATTGGAGCCCCTGGGACACCCGACAGATGTTTTTC. This chain uses TRDV2 with TRDJ3, with 10 bases identical to TRDD3. CDR3 size: 19 residues. Trimming took 3 bases from V and 2 from J; bases not matched to a gene: 9. Per the germline V gene, CDR1 is GEAIGNYY and CDR2 is EKD.

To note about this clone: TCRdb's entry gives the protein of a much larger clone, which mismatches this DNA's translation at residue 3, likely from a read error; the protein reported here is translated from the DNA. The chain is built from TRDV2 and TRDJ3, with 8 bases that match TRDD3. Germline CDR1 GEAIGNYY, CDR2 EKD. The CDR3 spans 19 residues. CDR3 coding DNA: TGTGCCCGTGACACCGCTGGGGGGATAAGCTCCTGGGACACCCGACAGATGTTTTTC. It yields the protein CARDTAGGISSWDTRQMFF.

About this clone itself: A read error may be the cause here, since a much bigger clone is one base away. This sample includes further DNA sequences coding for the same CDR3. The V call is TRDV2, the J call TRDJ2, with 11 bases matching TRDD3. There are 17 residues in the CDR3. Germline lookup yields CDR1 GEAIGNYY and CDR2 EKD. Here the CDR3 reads CACDTILGDRGTAQLFF. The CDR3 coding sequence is TGTGCCTGTGACACGATACTGGGGGATAGAGGGACAGCGCAACTCTTCTTT.

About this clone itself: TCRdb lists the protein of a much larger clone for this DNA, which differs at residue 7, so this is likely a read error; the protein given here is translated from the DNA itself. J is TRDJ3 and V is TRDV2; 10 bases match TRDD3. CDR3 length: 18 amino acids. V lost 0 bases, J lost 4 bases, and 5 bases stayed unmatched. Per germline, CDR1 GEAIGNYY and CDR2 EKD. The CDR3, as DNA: TGTGCCTGTGACACCGTAATGGGGGATACTTGGGACACCCGACAGATGTTTTTC. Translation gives CACDTVMGDTWDTRQMFF.

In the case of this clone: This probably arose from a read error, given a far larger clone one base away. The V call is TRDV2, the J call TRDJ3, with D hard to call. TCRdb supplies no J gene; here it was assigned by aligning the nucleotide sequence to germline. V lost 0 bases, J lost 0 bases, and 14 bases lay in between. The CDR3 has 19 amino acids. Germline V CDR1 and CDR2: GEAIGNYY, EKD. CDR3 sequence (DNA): TGTGCCTGTGACACCGTAGCATTCAGAAGCTCCTGGGACACCCGACAGATGTTTTTC. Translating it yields CACDTVAFRSSWDTRQMFF.

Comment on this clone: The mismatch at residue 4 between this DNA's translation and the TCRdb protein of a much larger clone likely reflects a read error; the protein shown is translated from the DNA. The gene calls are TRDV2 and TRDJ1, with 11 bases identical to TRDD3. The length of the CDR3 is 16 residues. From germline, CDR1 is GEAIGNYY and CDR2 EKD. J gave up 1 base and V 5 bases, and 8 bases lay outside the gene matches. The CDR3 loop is CACGAMGDTATDKLIF. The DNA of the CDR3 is TGTGCCTGTGGCGCTATGGGGGATACGGCCACCGATAAACTCATCTTT.

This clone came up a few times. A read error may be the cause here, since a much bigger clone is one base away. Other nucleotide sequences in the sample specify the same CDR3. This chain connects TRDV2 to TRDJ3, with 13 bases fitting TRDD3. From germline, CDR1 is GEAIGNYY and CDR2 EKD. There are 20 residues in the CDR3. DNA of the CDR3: TGTGCCTGTGACTCCTTACTGGGGGATACGGGCTCCTGGGACACTCGACAGATGTTTTTC. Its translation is CACDSLLGDTGSWDTRQMFF.

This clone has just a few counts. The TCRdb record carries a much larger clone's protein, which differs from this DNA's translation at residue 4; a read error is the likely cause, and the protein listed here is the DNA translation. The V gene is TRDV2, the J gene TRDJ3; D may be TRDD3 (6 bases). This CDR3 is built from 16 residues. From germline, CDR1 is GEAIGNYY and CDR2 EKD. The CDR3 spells CACGTWDTWDTRQMFF. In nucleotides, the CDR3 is TGTGCCTGTGGCACCTGGGATACCTGGGACACCCGACAGATGTTTTTC.

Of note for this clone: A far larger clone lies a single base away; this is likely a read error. CDR3 sequence: CACDTVGTALTAQPFF. The CDR3 DNA is TGTGCCTGTGACACCGTGGGGACTGCTTTGACAGCACAACCCTTCTTT. This chain joins TRDV2 and TRDJ2; possible D gene TRDD3, 5 bases. Germline CDR1 and CDR2: GEAIGNYY and EKD. This CDR3 has 16 residues.

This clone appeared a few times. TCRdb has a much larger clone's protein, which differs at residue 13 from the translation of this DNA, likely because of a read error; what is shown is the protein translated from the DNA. The DNA of the CDR3 is TGTGCTCTTGGGGAACTAGGGTACACCGATAAACTCACCTTT. It encodes CALGELGYTDKLTF. This chain joins TRDV1 and TRDJ1, with D unresolved. CDR3 length: 14 residues. From germline, CDR1 is TSWWSYY and CDR2 QGS.

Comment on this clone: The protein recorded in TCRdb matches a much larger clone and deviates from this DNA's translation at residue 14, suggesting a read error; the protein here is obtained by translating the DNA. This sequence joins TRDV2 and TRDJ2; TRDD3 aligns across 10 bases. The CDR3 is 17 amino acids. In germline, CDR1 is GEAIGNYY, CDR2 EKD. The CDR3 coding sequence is TGTGCCTGTGACAGTCTACTGGGGGATTCTGTGACAGCACGACTCTTCTTT. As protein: CACDSLLGDSVTARLFF.

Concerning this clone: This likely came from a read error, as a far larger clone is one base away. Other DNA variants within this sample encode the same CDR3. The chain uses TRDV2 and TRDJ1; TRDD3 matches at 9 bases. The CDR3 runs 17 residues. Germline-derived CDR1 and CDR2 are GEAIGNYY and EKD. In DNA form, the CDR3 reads TGTGCCTGTGACAAGAGGGGGATACCCTGTCGGACCGATAAACTAATCTTT. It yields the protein CACDKRGIPCRTDKLIF.

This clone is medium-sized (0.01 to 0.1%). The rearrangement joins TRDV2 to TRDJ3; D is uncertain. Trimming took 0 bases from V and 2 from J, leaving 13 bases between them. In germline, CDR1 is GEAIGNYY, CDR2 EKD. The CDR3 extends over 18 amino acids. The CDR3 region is CACDTVSLPPWDTRQMFF. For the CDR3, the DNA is TGTGCCTGTGACACCGTTAGCCTCCCCCCCTGGGACACCCGACAGATGTTTTTC.

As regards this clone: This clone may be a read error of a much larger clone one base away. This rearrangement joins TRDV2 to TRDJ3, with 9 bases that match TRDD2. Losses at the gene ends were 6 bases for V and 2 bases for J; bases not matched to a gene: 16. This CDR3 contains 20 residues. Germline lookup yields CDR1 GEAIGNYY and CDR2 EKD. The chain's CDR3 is CACRAFLRGVQTWDTRQMFF. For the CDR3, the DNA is TGTGCCTGTAGGGCCTTCCTACGAGGGGTCCAGACCTGGGACACCCGACAGATGTTTTTC.